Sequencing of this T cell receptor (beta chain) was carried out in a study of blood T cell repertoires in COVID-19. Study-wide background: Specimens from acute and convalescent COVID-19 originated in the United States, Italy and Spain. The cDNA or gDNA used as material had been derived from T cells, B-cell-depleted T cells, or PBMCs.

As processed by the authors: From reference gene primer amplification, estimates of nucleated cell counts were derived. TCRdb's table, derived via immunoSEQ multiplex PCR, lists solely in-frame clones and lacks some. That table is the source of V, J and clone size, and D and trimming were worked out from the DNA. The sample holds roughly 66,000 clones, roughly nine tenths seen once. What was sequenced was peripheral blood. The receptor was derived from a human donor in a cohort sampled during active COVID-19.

CDR3 region: CASSARDSYEQYF. As DNA, the CDR3 is TGTGCCAGCAGTGCCAGGGATTCCTACGAGCAGTACTTC. The gene calls are TRBV2 and TRBJ2-7; the D gene is possibly TRBD1 (5 bases). CDR1 and CDR2 (germline): SNHLY, FYNNEI. CDR3 length: 13 residues. V lost 4 bases and J lost 1, with 8 bases in between.